This TCR beta chain derives from a study of cytomegalovirus exposure and HLA in healthy donors (dated by TCRdb to the late 2010s). As for the study more broadly: The roughly 670 repertoires of the first cohort and the 95 to 150 validation repertoires were produced on the same platform, according to a later analysis. Besides the first cohort of roughly 700 subjects, a separate validation cohort made up of roughly 130 different subjects was used. The study was designed to test whether signatures of past pathogen exposure could be identified by cataloging public T cell receptors. The study combined high-throughput TCR immunosequencing, statistical association of individual TCRs with disease status, and machine learning to predict cytomegalovirus infection status.

The investigation overall reported the following: In vitro tests confirmed that a few of the cytomegalovirus-associated TCR beta chains recognize cytomegalovirus antigens. All 120 or so repertoires were used to score co-occurrence in the validation cohort in a later analysis, because that analysis had no HLA typing for the cohort. The classifier was reported to diagnose cytomegalovirus status with high specificity and sensitivity in both the original and validation cohorts. The study listed 164 TCR beta chains as associated with cytomegalovirus. In a later analysis, TCRs clustered in the first cohort were found to also tend to co-occur in the roughly 120 validation repertoires, with over 90% of cluster scores above 0. According to the authors, the approach could potentially be generalized to other disease states and immunological phenotypes. Across donors, most TCR sequences were observed very rarely, whereas some public TCRs were present in many individuals.

To prepare the library, the immunoSEQ multiplex PCR assay was applied. On the authors' methods: A statistical classification framework was developed to diagnose cytomegalovirus status using the catalog of TCR beta chain sequences. In TCRdb, the immuneACCESS table is reduced to in-frame sequences with V and J assigned. These tables do not hold every clone; where another copy was compared, an unresolved V gene accounts for under half, and the others remain unexplained. That table gives V, J and clone size, and the DNA gave D and trimming. This sample has about 140,000 clones in its table, and about 91% of those were observed once. The ten top clones hold roughly 7.7% of the sample. Separate from the roughly 650-subject first cohort, the validation cohort of roughly 120 subjects was the group to which the donors belonged. The CDR3 spans 13 residues, from the cysteine through the phenylalanine. Of all the DNA, just the CDR3 is kept, 39 bases in frame from base 1. V is clipped by 6 bases and J by 0 bases, and the sequence between their germline boundaries is 8 bases long. The CDR1 and CDR2 encoded by the germline V gene (reference sequence) are MNHEY and SMNVEV.

This clone was seen more than once but under ten times. Its binding antigen is unknown. No much larger clone exists at a distance of one base, and base qualities are not known. This sample includes further DNA sequences coding for the same CDR3. This TCR was recovered from a woman aged 18-35 years in good health and CMV-seropositive. The sequenced sample consisted of PBMCs. Here the chain combines TRBV27 and TRBJ1-1, with no reliable assignment of the D segment. In nucleotides, the sequence is TGTGCCAGCAGGTTAAACTTGAACACTGAAGCTTTCTTT. Its coded protein is CASRLNLNTEAFF.